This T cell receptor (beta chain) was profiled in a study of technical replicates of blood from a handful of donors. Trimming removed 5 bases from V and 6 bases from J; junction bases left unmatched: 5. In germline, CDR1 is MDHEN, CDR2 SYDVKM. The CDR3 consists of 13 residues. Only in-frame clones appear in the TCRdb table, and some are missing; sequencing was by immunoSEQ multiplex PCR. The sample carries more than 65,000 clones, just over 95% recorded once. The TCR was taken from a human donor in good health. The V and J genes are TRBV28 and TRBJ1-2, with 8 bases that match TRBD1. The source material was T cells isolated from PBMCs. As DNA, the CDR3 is TGTGCCAGCAGTAACGGACAGGGCGATGGCTACACCTTC. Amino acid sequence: CASSNGQGDGYTF.